This TCR beta chain was sequenced for a study of blood T cells in healthy people across ages. Study results and caveats: Versus aged donors, long-lived donors had higher diversity and more naive CD4+ cells.

CDR3 length equals 19 residues. Germline V gene lookup returns CDR1 SGHDT and CDR2 YYEEEE. Together with a sample-barcoded 5' primer, a J-beta primer mix was included in a second PCR lasting about 6 to 11 cycles. TCRdb re-analysed the 5' RACE reads in MiXCR, keeping a single row per CDR3 protein. The repertoire holds about 970,000 distinct CDR3 sequences, with 45% to 60% as singletons. The donors, healthy Caucasians from Russia, were aged 6 to 90. Isolating PBMCs gave at least 6 million of these cells per sample. A remark on this clonotype: The antigen is undetermined. A read error may produce the germline difference seen at one junction end.

This sequence joins TRBV5-6 and TRBJ2-3; TRBD2 agrees at 13 bases. The receptor comes from a woman aged 60 to 75 in good health. Sequencing input: blood. The CDR3 coding sequence is TGTGCCAGCAGAACCGGACTAGCGGGAGCACCCCTCATCCCAGATACGCGGTATTTT. It codes for CASRTGLAGAPLIPDTRYF.